This T cell receptor beta chain was recovered during a study of blood T cell repertoires in COVID-19. At the level of the study: COVID-19 samples, acute and convalescent, were from the United States, Italy and Spain. T cells, B-cell-depleted T cells, or PBMCs provided the cDNA or gDNA that served as material.

Germline loops: CDR1 LNHDA, CDR2 SQIVND (reference sequence). The V gene lost 3 bases and the J gene lost 5 bases, with 16 bases spanning the gap. This CDR3 is 15 amino acids long. In the original analysis: From reference gene primer amplification, estimates of nucleated cell counts were derived. This table comes from immunoSEQ multiplex PCR, and its TCRdb copy is limited to in-frame clones, with some not included. V and J calls and clone size are those listed in that table; D and trimming were worked out from the DNA. The sample lists over 150,000 clones; about 79% were seen once. Source material: peripheral blood. The TCR comes from a woman between 65 and 79 years old with acute or convalescent COVID-19. This chain joins TRBV19 and TRBJ1-2; D not certain. CDR3 nucleotide sequence: TGTGCCAGTAGTATTGAACGGCAGGCACCTTATGGCTACACCTTC. Its protein is CASSIERQAPYGYTF. The full variable domain, completed using reference TRBV19 and TRBJ1-2, is DGGITQSPKYLFRKEGQNVTLSCEQNLNHDAMYWYRQDPGQGLRLIYYSQIVNDFQKGDIAEGYSVSREKKESFPLTVTSAQKNPTAFYLCASSIERQAPYGYTFGSGTRLTVV.